This T cell receptor beta chain was sequenced in a study of blood T cell repertoires in COVID-19. Study-wide background: Acute and convalescent COVID-19 specimens originated in the United States, Italy and Spain.

CDR3 length: 16 residues. The V end lost 3 bases, the J end lost 7 bases, and 19 bases lay between the germline ends. Germline-derived CDR1 and CDR2 are SGHTA and FQGNSA. Measured with immunoSEQ multiplex PCR; TCRdb has only the in-frame clones, and not every one. The table shows about 56,000 clones, with roughly nine tenths occurring only once. The sequence derives from a woman in her fifties or sixties with COVID-19, enrolled during active disease. The sequencing sample was made of peripheral blood. The chain has TRBV7-2 and TRBJ2-4; no reliable D call. The CDR3 sequence: CASSFRVGGLRNIQYF. In DNA form, the CDR3 reads TGTGCCAGCAGCTTCCGCGTAGGCGGCTTGAGGAACATTCAGTACTTC. The entire variable domain, with the rest obtained from reference TRBV7-2 and TRBJ2-4, is as follows: GAGVSQSPSNKVTEKGKDVELRCDPISGHTALYWYRQSLGQGLEFLIYFQGNSAPDKSGLPSDRFSAERTGGSVSTLTIQRTQQEDSAVYLCASSFRVGGLRNIQYFGAGTRLSVL.